This TCR beta chain was retrieved from a study of shared clonotypes between healthy human individuals. As regards this clone: What it binds is not known.

Using immunoSEQ multiplex PCR, the repertoire was profiled, and TCRdb retains in-frame clones only, with some absent. The top ten hold 0.36% of the sample, which has 2 million to 3 million clones, over 85% seen once. General study findings and limits: Represented diversity (both genetic and exposure-history) was limited by the small number of donors. It was observed that approximately 5% of naive CD4 clonotypes were shared across a handful of donors.

Donors included only healthy HIV-negative adults lacking recent acute infections or vaccinations. The split of CD4+ cells yielded CD45RA+ naive and CD45RA-negative memory subsets. With 3 bases clipped from V and 4 bases from J, the junction kept 18 bases outside the gene matches. This CDR3 has 19 residues. Germline V gene sequence: CDR1 SGDLS, CDR2 YYNGEE. This receptor was identified in a man aged 18 to 29 in good health. Some clones in this sample may be carry-over from other donors' samples. Sequenced material: naive CD4+ T cells from PBMCs. The subset denotes: CD45RA+ positively selected. This sequence joins TRBV9 and TRBJ2-1, with 8 bases matching TRBD1. The CDR3 region is CASSALQGVGQYGYNEQFF. The CDR3 DNA reads TGTGCCAGCAGCGCCCTACAGGGGGTAGGGCAGTATGGGTACAATGAGCAGTTCTTC.